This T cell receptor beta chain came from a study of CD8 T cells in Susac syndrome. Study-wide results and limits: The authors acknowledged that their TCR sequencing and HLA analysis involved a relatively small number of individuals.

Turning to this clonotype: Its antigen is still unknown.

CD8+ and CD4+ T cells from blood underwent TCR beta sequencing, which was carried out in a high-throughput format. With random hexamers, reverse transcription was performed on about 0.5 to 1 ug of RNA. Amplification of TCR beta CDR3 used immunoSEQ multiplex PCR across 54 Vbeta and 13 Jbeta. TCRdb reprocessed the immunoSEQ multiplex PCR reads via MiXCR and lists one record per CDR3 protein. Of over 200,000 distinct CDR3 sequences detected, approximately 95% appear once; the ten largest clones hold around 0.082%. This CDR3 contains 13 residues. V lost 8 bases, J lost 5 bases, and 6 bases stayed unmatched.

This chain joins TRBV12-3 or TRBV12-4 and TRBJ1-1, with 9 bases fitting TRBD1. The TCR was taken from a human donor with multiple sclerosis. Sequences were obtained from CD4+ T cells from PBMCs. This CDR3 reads CASRPGTGTEAFF. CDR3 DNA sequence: TGTGCCAGCCGTCCCGGGACAGGGACTGAAGCTTTCTTT.